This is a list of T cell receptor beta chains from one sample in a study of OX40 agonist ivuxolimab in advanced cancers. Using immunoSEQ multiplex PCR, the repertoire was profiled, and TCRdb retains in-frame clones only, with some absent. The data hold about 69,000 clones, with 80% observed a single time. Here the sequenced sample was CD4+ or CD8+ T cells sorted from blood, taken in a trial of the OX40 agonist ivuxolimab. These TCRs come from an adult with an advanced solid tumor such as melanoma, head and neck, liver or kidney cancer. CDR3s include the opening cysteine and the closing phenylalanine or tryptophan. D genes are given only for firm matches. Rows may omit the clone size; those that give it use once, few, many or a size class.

CASSEPFPETGSEKLFF	TGTGCCAGCAGTGAACCGTTCCCTGAGACAGGGAGTGAAAAACTGTTTTTT	TRBV6-1	TRBJ1-4	-	TRBD1	17
CASSIDGGGGKGETQYF	TGTGCCAGTAGTATAGATGGGGGCGGGGGTAAGGGTGAGACCCAGTACTTC	TRBV19	TRBJ2-5	-	-	17
CASKGEAGETQYF	TGCGCCAGCAAGGGAGAAGCTGGGGAGACCCAGTACTTC	TRBV5-1	TRBJ2-5	few	-	13
CATSRDYSGSSHEQYF	TGTGCCACCAGCAGAGATTACAGCGGGAGTAGCCACGAGCAGTACTTC	TRBV15	TRBJ2-7	-	TRBD2	16
CASSLQENYGYTF	TGTGCCAGCAGCTTACAGGAAAACTATGGCTACACCTTC	TRBV7-9	TRBJ1-2	few	-	13
CAISPASGGAVEQFF	TGTGCCATCAGTCCCGCTAGCGGGGGGGCCGTTGAGCAGTTCTTC	TRBV10-3	TRBJ2-1	-	TRBD2	15
CASRGEPQGRETQYF	TGTGCCAGCCGAGGGGAGCCCCAAGGAAGAGAGACCCAGTACTTC	TRBV19	TRBJ2-5	-	-	15
CASSLARSGHSNTEAFF	TGCGCCAGCAGCTTGGCCAGATCGGGACACTCGAACACTGAAGCTTTCTTT	TRBV5-1	TRBJ1-1	-	-	17
CASSRGEMINYGYTF	TGTGCCAGCAGTCGGGGAGAGATGATTAACTATGGCTACACCTTC	TRBV2	TRBJ1-2	-	-	15
CASSPGGGPKEQYF	TGTGCCAGCAGCCCCGGGGGAGGGCCAAAAGAGCAGTACTTC	TRBV11-2	TRBJ2-7	-	TRBD2	14
CASSPGTGHDEQYF	TGTGCCAGCTCACCTGGGACAGGGCACGACGAGCAGTACTTC	TRBV18	TRBJ2-7	-	TRBD1	14
CASSPGPLTDEQYF	TGTGCCAGCTCACCTGGCCCCCTCACGGACGAGCAGTACTTC	TRBV18	TRBJ2-7	-	-	14
CASSLGASGGLETQYF	TGTGCCAGCAGCTTGGGGGCTAGCGGGGGTTTAGAGACCCAGTACTTC	TRBV5-4	TRBJ2-5	-	TRBD2	16
CASSLGRGGRRNEQFF	TGTGCCAGCAGCTTAGGGAGGGGCGGGAGGCGAAATGAGCAGTTCTTC	TRBV7-2	TRBJ2-1	-	TRBD2	16
CAWRRGDWEPQHF	TGTGCCTGGAGACGAGGGGACTGGGAGCCCCAGCATTTT	TRBV30	TRBJ1-5	-	-	13
CASSPNVGTLIEPQHF	TGTGCCAGCTCACCAAACGTCGGGACCTTGATAGAGCCCCAGCATTTT	TRBV18	TRBJ1-5	-	-	16
CASSQGAGYGGEQYF	TGCGCCAGCAGCCAAGGGGCAGGGTATGGGGGCGAGCAGTACTTC	TRBV5-1	TRBJ2-7	-	-	15
CASSLAGEVNEQFF	TGTGCCAGCAGCTTAGCGGGAGAGGTCAATGAGCAGTTCTTC	TRBV5-6	TRBJ2-1	-	TRBD2	14
CAWSSHADQPQHF	TGTGCCTGGAGCTCTCATGCGGATCAGCCCCAGCATTTT	TRBV30	TRBJ1-5	-	-	13
CASSSRGSPNTGELFF	TGTGCCAGCAGCTCTCGGGGGTCCCCGAACACCGGGGAGCTGTTTTTT	TRBV9	TRBJ2-2	-	-	16
CASSLRSNQPQHF	TGTGCCAGCAGCTTGCGAAGCAATCAGCCCCAGCATTTT	TRBV7-2	TRBJ1-5	-	-	13
CASSSRDRDNEQFF	TGTGCCAGCAGTTCCCGGGACAGGGACAATGAGCAGTTCTTC	TRBV2	TRBJ2-1	once	TRBD1	14
CSVGDRGTEAFF	TGCAGCGTTGGGGACAGGGGGACTGAAGCTTTCTTT	TRBV29-1	TRBJ1-1	-	TRBD1	12
CASSLGGLSSSYNEQFF	TGTGCCAGCAGCTTAGGGGGACTTTCGAGCTCCTACAATGAGCAGTTCTTC	TRBV7-8	TRBJ2-1	-	-	17
CASSVAMGTDTQYF	TGTGCCAGCAGCGTAGCTATGGGCACAGATACGCAGTATTTT	TRBV9	TRBJ2-3	-	-	14
CATSRDKGMGEKLFF	TGTGCCACCAGCAGAGATAAGGGGATGGGTGAAAAACTGTTTTTT	TRBV15	TRBJ1-4	-	-	15
CASSRETGYGYTF	TGTGCCAGCAGTAGAGAGACAGGGTATGGCTACACCTTC	TRBV2	TRBJ1-2	-	TRBD1	13
CASSWGGSNEKLFF	TGCGCCAGCAGCTGGGGGGGCTCTAATGAAAAACTGTTTTTT	TRBV5-1	TRBJ1-4	-	-	14
CASSSVRQKPTEAFF	TGTGCCAGCAGCTCAGTTCGACAGAAACCCACTGAAGCTTTCTTT	TRBV5-4	TRBJ1-1	-	-	15
CASSLVPGRVEEQFF	TGCGCCAGCAGCTTGGTTCCGGGTCGGGTCGAAGAGCAGTTCTTC	TRBV5-1	TRBJ2-1	-	-	15
CASSQVGTAPSMNTEAFF	TGTGCCAGCAGCCAAGTCGGGACAGCCCCTTCTATGAACACTGAAGCTTTCTTT	TRBV4-2	TRBJ1-1	-	TRBD1	18
CAWTSTDRNYGYTF	TGTGCCTGGACTTCGACGGACCGTAACTATGGCTACACCTTC	TRBV30	TRBJ1-2	-	-	14
CASSLGGGETQYF	TGCGCCAGCAGCTTGGGAGGGGGGGAGACCCAGTACTTC	TRBV5-1	TRBJ2-5	medium-sized	-	13
CASSRTVQETQYF	TGTGCCAGCAGTAGGACAGTCCAAGAGACCCAGTACTTC	TRBV6-6	TRBJ2-5	once	-	13
CASSGVNQPQHF	TGTGCCAGCAGTGGGGTTAATCAGCCCCAGCATTTT	TRBV2	TRBJ1-5	few	-	12
CASSRPGTGSHEQYF	TGTGCCAGCAGTCGCCCCGGGACAGGGTCCCACGAGCAGTACTTC	TRBV6-5	TRBJ2-7	-	TRBD1	15
CASYLAGGGNEQFF	TGTGCCTCCTACTTAGCGGGAGGAGGCAATGAGCAGTTCTTC	TRBV30	TRBJ2-1	-	TRBD2	14
CASSQDSEGVDTQYF	TGTGCCAGCAGCCAAGATTCGGAGGGAGTAGATACGCAGTATTTT	TRBV4-2	TRBJ2-3	-	-	15
CASSSLDRVQETQYF	TGTGCCAGCAGCTCGCTCGACAGGGTCCAAGAGACCCAGTACTTC	TRBV5-6	TRBJ2-5	-	TRBD1	15
CASSFQGSGNTIYF	TGTGCCAGCAGCTTCCAGGGATCTGGAAACACCATATATTTT	TRBV5-8	TRBJ1-3	-	-	14
CASSLARGASTDTQYF	TGCGCCAGCAGCTTGGCGAGAGGGGCTAGCACAGATACGCAGTATTTT	TRBV5-1	TRBJ2-3	-	-	16
CASSAGARTEAFF	TGTGCCAGCAGTGCAGGGGCTCGGACTGAAGCTTTCTTT	TRBV6-4	TRBJ1-1	-	-	13
CAWNLTPQGRYEQYF	TGTGCCTGGAACCTGACCCCCCAGGGGAGGTACGAGCAGTACTTC	TRBV30	TRBJ2-7	-	-	15
CASSQDRSNEQFF	TGCGCCAGCAGCCAAGATCGTAGCAATGAGCAGTTCTTC	TRBV4-1	TRBJ2-1	-	-	13
CASSQGASGVTYEQYF	TGTGCCAGCAGCCAAGGTGCTAGCGGGGTGACCTACGAGCAGTACTTC	TRBV4-2	TRBJ2-7	-	TRBD2	16
CSVGISPYEQYF	TGCAGCGTTGGAATCAGCCCCTACGAGCAGTACTTC	TRBV29-1	TRBJ2-7	-	-	12
CASSPGQYTEAFF	TGTGCCAGCAGCCCAGGACAGTACACTGAAGCTTTCTTT	TRBV5-5	TRBJ1-1	-	-	13
CASSTRGGYEQYF	TGTGCCAGCAGCACCCGGGGGGGATACGAGCAGTACTTC	TRBV7-6	TRBJ2-7	-	TRBD2	13
CASSEGKGAGYGYTF	TGTGCCAGCAGTGAAGGGAAGGGGGCGGGCTATGGCTACACCTTC	TRBV6-1	TRBJ1-2	-	TRBD1	15
CASRSIWTGGNEQFF	TGTGCCAGCAGATCTATTTGGACAGGGGGCAATGAGCAGTTCTTC	TRBV2	TRBJ2-1	-	TRBD1	15
CASSPSNRRSNTEAFF	TGTGCCAGCTCACCTTCCAACCGGAGAAGCAACACTGAAGCTTTCTTT	TRBV18	TRBJ1-1	-	-	16
CASSDPRRGHEQYF	TGTGCCAGCAGCGACCCCCGTCGGGGCCACGAGCAGTACTTC	TRBV7-6	TRBJ2-7	-	-	14
CAISDRGYNSPLHF	TGTGCCATCAGTGATAGGGGCTATAATTCACCCCTCCACTTT	TRBV10-3	TRBJ1-6	-	-	14
CASRDTGVSETQYF	TGTGCCAGCAGAGATACGGGAGTTTCAGAGACCCAGTACTTC	TRBV2	TRBJ2-5	-	-	14